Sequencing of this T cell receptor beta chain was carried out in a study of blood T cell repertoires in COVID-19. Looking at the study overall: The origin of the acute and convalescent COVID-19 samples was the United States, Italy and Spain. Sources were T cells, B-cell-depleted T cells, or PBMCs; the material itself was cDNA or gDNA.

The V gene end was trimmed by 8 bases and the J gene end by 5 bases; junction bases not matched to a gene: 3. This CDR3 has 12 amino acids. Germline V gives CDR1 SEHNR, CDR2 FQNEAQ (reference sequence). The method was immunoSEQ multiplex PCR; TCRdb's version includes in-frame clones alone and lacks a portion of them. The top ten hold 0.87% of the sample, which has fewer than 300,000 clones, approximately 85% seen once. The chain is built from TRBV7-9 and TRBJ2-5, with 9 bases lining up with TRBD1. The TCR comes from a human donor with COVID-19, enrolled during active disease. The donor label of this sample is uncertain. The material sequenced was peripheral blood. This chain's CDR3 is CASGQGRETQYF. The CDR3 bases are TGTGCCAGCGGACAGGGGAGGGAGACCCAGTACTTC.